A selection of T cell receptor beta chains follows, all from one sample in a study of cytomegalovirus exposure and HLA in healthy donors. Profiled with immunoSEQ multiplex PCR; TCRdb holds only in-frame clones, not every one. Of 150,000 to 250,000 clones in the sample, around 77% were seen once. The sample taken for sequencing was PBMCs. The source is a man in his thirties or forties in good health and CMV-seronegative. CDR3s leave out the opening cysteine and the closing phenylalanine or tryptophan.

length: 11; V: TRBV19; CDR3: ASSLAGGYEQF
length: 9; V: TRBV6-5; CDR3: ASSPGSTQY
length: 10; V: TRBV7-2; CDR3: ASSARAYEQY
length: 13; V: TRBV9; CDR3: ASSAIGTGNQPQH
length: 9; V: TRBV6-1; CDR3: ASSETTEAF
length: 14; V: TRBV4-1; CDR3: ASSQAAGRANYGYT
length: 16; V: TRBV7-9; CDR3: ASRMSGGRAFHAGELF
length: 11; V: TRBV5-4; CDR3: ASGPAGFHEQY
length: 13; V: TRBV6-5; CDR3: ASSYSGSQPYEQY
length: 15; V: TRBV5-6; CDR3: ASSLRDRGLGNYGYT
length: 14; V: TRBV15; CDR3: ATSAQTSGSHNEQF
length: 12; V: TRBV9; CDR3: ASSVAGAADTQY
length: 12; V: TRBV13; CDR3: ATRKGENPYEQY
length: 14; V: TRBV7-9; CDR3: SSSIQAGATAGEQY
length: 14; V: TRBV2; CDR3: ASSETEVGQQDEQY
length: 13; V: TRBV6-1; CDR3: ASSGQISILGEQF
length: 13; V: TRBV7-6; CDR3: ASSHLRDLNTEAF
length: 12; V: TRBV11-2; CDR3: ASSRPGQGYEQY
length: 13; V: TRBV18; CDR3: ASSMTLVTPFEQY
length: 10; V: TRBV29-1; CDR3: SVRGGSYEQY
length: 10; V: TRBV29-1; CDR3: SVPGGRREQY
length: 13; V: TRBV6-1; CDR3: ALAGETGGLNTQY
length: 12; V: TRBV19; CDR3: ASSTNQGAHEQY
length: 12; V: TRBV2; CDR3: ASKPGTNTGELF
length: 12; V: TRBV7-2; CDR3: ASSLEGWQGKAF
length: 12; V: TRBV6-4; CDR3: ADMSGQGRNGYT
length: 12; V: TRBV10-3; CDR3: AISDLGGTYEQY
length: 13; V: TRBV5-1; CDR3: ASSLGGQVNTEAF
length: 15; V: TRBV12-5; CDR3: ASGLVIGLAGLDTQY
length: 13; V: TRBV28; CDR3: ASSLQGRTNEKLF
length: 13; V: TRBV10-2; CDR3: ASSGTSGRADTQY
length: 12; V: TRBV21-1; CDR3: ASSVGGVGETQY
length: 14; V: TRBV9; CDR3: ASSETTGIQVPEQY
length: 14; V: TRBV7-9; CDR3: ASSFLPGAGQETQY
length: 18; V: TRBV18; CDR3: ASSPVPGLAGVGDTGELF
length: 11; V: TRBV16; CDR3: ASSPVWGGEQY
length: 11; V: TRBV29-1; CDR3: SVDLAGMETQY
length: 14; V: TRBV5-1; CDR3: ASSVHQGVYSYEQY
length: 15; V: TRBV4-1; CDR3: ASSRLERWEGPHEQY
length: 13; V: TRBV19; CDR3: ASSMSQGTSYEQY
length: 14; V: TRBV6-1; CDR3: ASSERVGGNTGELF
length: 16; V: TRBV9; CDR3: ASSISPRDRAANSPLH
length: 12; V: TRBV6-1; CDR3: ASSEGGGNQPQH
length: 14; V: TRBV29-1; CDR3: SVEEWLGGSAYEQY
length: 14; V: TRBV7-3; CDR3: ASSLVGAGGPVTQY
length: 11; V: TRBV25-1; CDR3: ASSEFRGREQY
length: 16; V: TRBV13; CDR3: ASSLERPGQLNTGELF
length: 13; V: TRBV25-1; CDR3: ASSPGLSYYNEQF
length: 13; V: TRBV19; CDR3: ASSIAGDHAAEQY
length: 14; V: TRBV7-9; CDR3: ASSLSPGHLNTEAF
length: 13; V: TRBV19; CDR3: ASSISPGQTYGYT
length: 12; V: TRBV5-1; CDR3: ASSLAEVLHGYT
length: 12; V: TRBV6-5; CDR3: ASSYGTGGDEQF
length: 15; V: TRBV28; CDR3: ASSPGTGIGGNQPQH
length: 13; V: TRBV5-1; CDR3: ASSPTTGGFGGYT
length: 15; V: TRBV5-6; CDR3: ASSLALAGVIGYEQY
length: 11; V: TRBV19; CDR3: ASSVINTGELF